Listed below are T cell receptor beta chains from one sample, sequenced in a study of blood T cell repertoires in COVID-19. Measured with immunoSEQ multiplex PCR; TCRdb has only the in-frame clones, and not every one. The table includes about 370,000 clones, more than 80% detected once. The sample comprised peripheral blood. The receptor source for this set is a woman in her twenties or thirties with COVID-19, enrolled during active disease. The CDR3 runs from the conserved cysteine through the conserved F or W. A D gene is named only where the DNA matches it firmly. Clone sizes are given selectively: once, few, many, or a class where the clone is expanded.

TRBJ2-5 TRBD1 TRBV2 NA CASSEDRGFQETQYF TGTGCCAGCAGTGAAGACAGGGGTTTTCAAGAGACCCAGTACTTC
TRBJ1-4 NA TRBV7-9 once CASSPGQVNEKLFF TGTGCCAGCAGCCCTGGGCAGGTTAATGAAAAACTGTTTTTT
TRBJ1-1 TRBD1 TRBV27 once CASSLWPGGTEAFF TGTGCCAGCAGTTTATGGCCAGGGGGCACTGAAGCTTTCTTT
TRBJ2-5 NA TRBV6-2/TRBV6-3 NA CASSSGGGGEETQYF TGTGCCAGCAGTTCGGGGGGAGGGGGAGAGGAGACCCAGTACTTC
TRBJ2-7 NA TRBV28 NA CASTASSRGSYEQYF TGTGCCAGCACCGCCAGTTCGCGCGGTTCCTACGAGCAGTACTTC
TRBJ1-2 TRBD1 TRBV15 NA CATSSGQGSGYTF TGTGCCACCAGCAGTGGACAGGGGTCTGGCTACACCTTC
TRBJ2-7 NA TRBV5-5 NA CASSVGVTRAPYEQYF TGTGCCAGCAGCGTCGGGGTGACCCGAGCCCCCTACGAGCAGTACTTC
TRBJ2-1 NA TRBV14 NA CASSRSGYPYNEQFF TGTGCCAGCAGCCGATCGGGGTACCCCTACAATGAGCAGTTCTTC
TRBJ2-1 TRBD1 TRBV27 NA CASSLSLGGTGREFF TGTGCCAGCAGTTTATCATTGGGAGGGACAGGGAGAGAGTTCTTC
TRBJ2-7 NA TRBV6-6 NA CASSYREHEQYF TGTGCCAGCAGTTACAGGGAGCACGAGCAGTACTTC
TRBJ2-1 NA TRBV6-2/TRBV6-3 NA CASSYSGGSNEQFF TGTGCCAGCAGTTACAGCGGAGGGAGCAATGAGCAGTTCTTC
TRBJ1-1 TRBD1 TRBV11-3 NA CASSPGTANTEAFF TGTGCCAGCAGCCCCGGGACAGCGAACACTGAAGCTTTCTTT
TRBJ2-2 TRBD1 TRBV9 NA CASSPNGQGGGELFF TGTGCCAGCAGCCCGAATGGACAGGGCGGTGGGGAGCTGTTTTTT
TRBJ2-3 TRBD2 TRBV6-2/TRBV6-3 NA CASSPGTSFSTDTQYF TGTGCCAGCAGCCCCGGGACTAGCTTTAGCACAGATACGCAGTATTTT
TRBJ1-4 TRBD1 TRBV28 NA CASSRPGQGTEKLFF TGTGCCAGCAGTAGACCGGGACAGGGTACGGAAAAACTGTTTTTT
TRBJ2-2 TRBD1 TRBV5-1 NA CASSQDRANTGELFF TGCGCCAGCAGCCAGGACAGGGCGAACACCGGGGAGCTGTTTTTT
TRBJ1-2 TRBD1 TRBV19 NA CASSLRDRFKEPSGYTF TGTGCCAGTAGTCTAAGGGACAGGTTCAAGGAACCCTCTGGCTACACCTTC
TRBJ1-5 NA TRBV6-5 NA CASSYSGPGSNQPQHF TGTGCCAGCAGTTACTCTGGGCCGGGGAGCAATCAGCCCCAGCATTTT
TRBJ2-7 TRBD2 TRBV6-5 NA CASSYPSGGGSYEQYF TGTGCCAGCAGTTACCCTAGCGGGGGGGGCTCCTACGAGCAGTACTTC
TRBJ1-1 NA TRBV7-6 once CASSSRTDSNTEAFF TGTGCCAGCAGCTCACGGACAGACTCGAACACTGAAGCTTTCTTT
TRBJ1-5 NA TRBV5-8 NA CASSNQPGQLRAQHF TGTGCCAGCAGCAACCAACCCGGACAGCTTAGGGCCCAGCATTTT
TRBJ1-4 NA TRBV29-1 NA CSVARGATATNEKLFF TGCAGCGTTGCCCGGGGGGCAACTGCAACTAATGAAAAACTGTTTTTT
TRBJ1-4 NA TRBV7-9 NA CASSLGGGTNEKLFF TGTGCCAGCAGCTTAGGAGGGGGAACTAATGAAAAACTGTTTTTT
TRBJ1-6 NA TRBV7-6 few CASSLRQINSPLHF TGTGCCAGCAGCTTAAGACAGATAAATTCACCCCTCCACTTT
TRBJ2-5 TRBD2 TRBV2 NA CASSPTSGQETQYF TGTGCCAGCAGTCCGACTAGCGGGCAAGAGACCCAGTACTTC
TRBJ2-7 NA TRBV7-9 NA CASSLGQGTEQYF TGTGCCAGCAGCTTAGGCCAGGGGACCGAGCAGTACTTC
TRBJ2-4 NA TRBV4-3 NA CASSQGSLDIQYF TGCGCCAGCAGCCAAGGTAGTCTGGACATTCAGTACTTC
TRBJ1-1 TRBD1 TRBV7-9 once CASSPTGDTEAFF TGTGCCAGCAGCCCGACAGGGGACACTGAAGCTTTCTTT
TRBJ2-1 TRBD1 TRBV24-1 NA CATSDLTFGSGTGDYNEQFF TGTGCCACCAGTGATTTGACATTCGGTTCCGGGACAGGCGATTACAATGAGCAGTTCTTC
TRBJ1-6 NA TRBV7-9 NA CASSLGSSPLHF TGTGCCAGCAGCTTAGGGAGCTCACCCCTCCACTTT
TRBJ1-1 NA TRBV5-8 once CASSLAGWGGTEAFF TGTGCCAGCAGCTTGGCCGGGTGGGGGGGCACTGAAGCTTTCTTT
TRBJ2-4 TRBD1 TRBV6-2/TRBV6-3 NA CASSYEGQGKGIQYF TGTGCCAGCAGCTATGAGGGACAGGGAAAGGGCATTCAGTACTTC
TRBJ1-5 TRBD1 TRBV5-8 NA CASSLVRGLDQPQHF TGTGCCAGCAGCTTGGTTAGGGGGCTGGATCAGCCCCAGCATTTT
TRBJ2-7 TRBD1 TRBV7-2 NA CASSRGQGPTEQYF TGTGCCAGCAGCCGGGGACAGGGCCCAACTGAGCAGTACTTC
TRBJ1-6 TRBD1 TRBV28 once CASSPRGDWDRYNSPLHF TGTGCCAGCAGTCCCCGCGGGGATTGGGACAGATATAATTCACCCCTCCACTTT
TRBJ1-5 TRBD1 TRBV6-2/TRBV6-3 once CASSGSGGQPQHF TGTGCCAGCAGTGGGTCAGGGGGTCAGCCCCAGCATTTT
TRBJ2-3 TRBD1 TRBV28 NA CASSTQRTGYTQYF TGTGCCAGCAGTACCCAGCGGACAGGGTATACGCAGTATTTT
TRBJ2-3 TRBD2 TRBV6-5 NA CASSYSGTLTDTQYF TGTGCCAGCAGTTATAGCGGGACCCTCACAGATACGCAGTATTTT
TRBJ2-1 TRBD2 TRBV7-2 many CASSPSVAGVIGEQFF TGTGCCAGCAGCCCATCCGTAGCGGGAGTGATCGGTGAGCAGTTCTTC
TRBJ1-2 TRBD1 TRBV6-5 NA CASRTGTGDGYTF TGTGCCAGCAGGACCGGGACAGGGGACGGCTACACCTTC
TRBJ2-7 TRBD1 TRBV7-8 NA CASSLPGTGIVYEQYF TGTGCCAGCAGCCTCCCCGGGACAGGGATTGTCTACGAGCAGTACTTC
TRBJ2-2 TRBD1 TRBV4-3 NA CASSQDPAGGIYTGELFF TGCGCCAGCAGCCAAGATCCCGCAGGGGGTATTTACACCGGGGAGCTGTTTTTT
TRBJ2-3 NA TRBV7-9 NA CASSLVTTFIADTQYF TGTGCCAGCAGCTTAGTGACTACCTTTATCGCAGATACGCAGTATTTT
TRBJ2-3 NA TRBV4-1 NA CASSQNDKEEYF TGCGCCAGCAGCCAGAATGACAAGGAAGAGTATTTT
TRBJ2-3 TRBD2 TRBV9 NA CASSPRAGGAADTQYF TGTGCCAGCAGCCCTAGGGCGGGGGGCGCAGCAGATACGCAGTATTTT
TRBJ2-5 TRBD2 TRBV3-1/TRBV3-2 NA CASSLRLAGPETQYF TGTGCCAGCAGCTTACGACTAGCGGGTCCAGAGACCCAGTACTTC
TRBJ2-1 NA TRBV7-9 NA CASSLGAGNEQFF TGTGCCAGCAGCTTAGGGGCGGGCAATGAGCAGTTCTTC
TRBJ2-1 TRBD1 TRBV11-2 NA CASSEQGALTNEQFF TGTGCCAGCAGCGAACAGGGGGCGCTTACGAATGAGCAGTTCTTC
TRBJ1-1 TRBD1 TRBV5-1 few CASSLDEGQGATEAFF TGCGCCAGCAGCTTGGACGAGGGACAGGGGGCAACTGAAGCTTTCTTT
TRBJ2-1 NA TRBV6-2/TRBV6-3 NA CASSYNGDFQFF TGTGCCAGCAGTTACAATGGGGACTTCCAGTTCTTC
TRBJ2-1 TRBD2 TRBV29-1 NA CSVVSGRSYNEQFF TGCAGCGTGGTAAGCGGGAGGTCCTACAATGAGCAGTTCTTC
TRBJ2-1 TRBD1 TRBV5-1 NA CASSGGQGNEQFF TGCGCCAGCAGCGGAGGACAGGGGAATGAGCAGTTCTTC
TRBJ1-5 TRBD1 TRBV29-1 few CSVPPTPGQGARGNQPQHF TGCAGCGTCCCCCCTACCCCAGGACAGGGGGCGCGGGGCAATCAGCCCCAGCATTTT
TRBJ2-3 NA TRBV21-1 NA CASSKFSTMTDTQYF TGTGCCAGCAGCAAATTTTCGACTATGACAGATACGCAGTATTTT
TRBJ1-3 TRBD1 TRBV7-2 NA CASSLARDSSYSGNTIYF TGTGCCAGCAGCCTAGCTCGGGACAGCTCCTACTCTGGAAACACCATATATTTT
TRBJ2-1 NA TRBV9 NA CASSMPTRIEQFF TGTGCCAGCAGCATGCCGACTAGGATCGAGCAGTTCTTC
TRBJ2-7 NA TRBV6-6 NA CASSYSNAGAHEQYF TGTGCCAGCAGTTACTCTAACGCAGGGGCCCACGAGCAGTACTTC
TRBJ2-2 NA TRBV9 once CASSPPLSSTSNTGELFF TGTGCCAGCAGCCCACCCTTATCAAGCACTTCGAACACCGGGGAGCTGTTTTTT